This T cell receptor (beta chain) was sequenced in a study of identical twins. Whole-study results and caveats: Invariant MAIT and iNKT cells could partly confound zero-insertion analyses.

With regard to this clonotype: Antigen specificity is unknown.

In TCRdb, the 5' RACE reads were re-called with MiXCR into one record per CDR3 protein. The sample carries some 240,000 distinct CDR3 sequences, about 8.9% recorded once. V gave up 4 bases and J gave up 2 bases, with 9 bases separating them. The germline CDR1 and CDR2 sequences are SGHAT and FQNNGV. The CDR3 totals 13 residues. This sample was also put to use in a study of yellow fever vaccine responses in identical twins.

The genes are TRBV11-2 and TRBJ2-7; D is ambiguous. The sequencing sample was made of CD8+ T cells sorted from blood. The sequence was collected from a woman aged 18-29 years in good health. CDR3 DNA: TGTGCCAGCAGCTACTTTTTACCCTACGAGCAGTACTTC. Its translation is CASSYFLPYEQYF.